This TCR beta chain was sequenced in a study of T cell responses to AZD1222 COVID-19 vaccine. Findings and caveats of the study: Nearly half of spike-specific TCRs reportedly target variant regions that are unmutated in the B.1.351 and B.1.1.7 variants.

Germline CDR1 reads WSHSY; CDR2 reads SAAADI. This CDR3 comprises 11 residues. V was trimmed by 7 bases and J by 6 bases, leaving 10 bases between them. TCRdb's copy holds only in-frame clones and misses some; the assay was immunoSEQ multiplex PCR. The sample records about 180,000 clones, approximately 95% being singletons. In the case of this clone: What it binds is not known.

Sequenced material: peripheral blood, taken 28 days after the second dose of the MenACWY control vaccine. The TCR originated in an adult who received the MenACWY meningococcal vaccine as a control. V gene TRBV10-2 combines with J gene TRBJ2-7; no reliable D call. In nucleotides, the CDR3 is TGCGCCAGCACTGGATCATCCGAGCAGTACTTC. Its protein is CASTGSSEQYF.